This T cell receptor beta chain was identified during a study of OX40 agonist ivuxolimab in advanced cancers. At the level of the study: In this trial design, patients received ivuxolimab intravenously at 0.01 to 10 mg/kg every 2 weeks. Patients receiving dose escalation had hepatocellular carcinoma, melanoma, renal cell or head and neck cancer. Three patients showed partial responses: one hepatocellular carcinoma and two cutaneous melanoma cases.

Sequenced by immunoSEQ multiplex PCR; TCRdb stores in-frame clones only, minus some. The repertoire consists of tens of thousands of clones, with roughly nine tenths occurring once and the leading ten covering 3.5% to 4%. This clone was recorded only once. V was shortened by 2 bases and J by 8 bases, with 15 bases between the two germline ends. There are 14 residues in the CDR3. Germline CDR1 reads SQVTM; CDR2 reads ANQGSEA. The specimen comprised CD4+ or CD8+ T cells sorted from blood, sampled in a trial of the OX40 agonist ivuxolimab. The chain recombines TRBV29-1 with TRBJ1-4, with D maybe TRBD1 (5 bases). The origin of this receptor is an adult with an advanced solid tumor such as melanoma, head and neck, liver or kidney cancer. The CDR3 DNA sequence: TGCAGCGTTGAAACAGGAGGTGTAGGGGAAAAACTGTTTTTT. Translation gives CSVETGGVGEKLFF.